The following is a T cell receptor (beta chain) sequence with its context. Antigen: not known. The sample comes from a study of CD8 T cells in ankylosing spondylitis. Findings and limits, study-wide: Matched ankylosing spondylitis synovial fluid reportedly showed significant enrichment of disease-linked clones. Reactive arthritis synovial fluid and blood previously showed some of these motif variants. Relatively rare in peripheral blood, disease-linked clones were also CD8+. A motif in TCR beta, a set of under ten highly homologous variants, appeared characteristic of ankylosing spondylitis blood.

Per germline, CDR1 LNHDA and CDR2 SQIVND (reference sequence). This CDR3 has 11 amino acids. Trimming left V 9 bases short and J 5 bases short, with 10 bases between. With molecular barcodes, quantitative 5'-RACE was used to make the TCR beta libraries. Each CDR3 protein gets one entry after TCRdb re-called the 5' RACE reads with MiXCR. This sample has some 840,000 distinct CDR3 sequences, with approximately 12% found just once. The chain recombines TRBV19 with TRBJ2-5; no clear D. The receptor was isolated from a male donor with ankylosing spondylitis. The sequencing input was blood, either unsorted or a sorted T cell fraction (not recorded which). The CDR3 region has the DNA TGTGCCAGCGGACGGTGGGAGACCCAGTACTTC. Protein product: CASGRWETQYF.